Listed below are T cell receptor beta chains from one sample, sequenced in a study of PD-1 blockade in classical Hodgkin lymphoma. The table came from immunoSEQ multiplex PCR; TCRdb's copy has only in-frame clones and leaves some out. The data show 25,000 to 30,000 clones, roughly 83% seen once. Sequenced material: peripheral blood mononuclear cells (PBMCs), taken before the second cycle of nivolumab. The receptors originated from a human donor with classical Hodgkin lymphoma. The CDR3 runs from the conserved cysteine through the conserved F or W. The D gene is left open where the match is weak. Clone sizes are given selectively: once, few, many, or a class where the clone is expanded.

TRBJ1-1	.	TRBV7-9	.	CASNLGGVDGTEAFF	TGTGCCAGCAACCTAGGGGGGGTGGACGGCACTGAAGCTTTCTTT
TRBJ2-1	.	TRBV9	.	CASTPSQGTSYNEQFF	TGTGCCAGCACCCCCAGTCAAGGAACCTCCTACAATGAGCAGTTCTTC
TRBJ2-3	.	TRBV2	.	CASSDDRSPTDTQYF	TGTGCCAGCAGTGACGACAGGAGCCCCACAGATACGCAGTATTTT
TRBJ1-1	.	TRBV5-4	.	CASSFSQNTEAFF	TGTGCCAGCAGCTTTTCACAGAACACTGAAGCTTTCTTT
TRBJ1-2	.	TRBV10-3	.	CAISGIRGGRYGYTF	TGTGCCATCAGTGGTATCCGGGGCGGACGCTATGGCTACACCTTC
TRBJ2-7	once	TRBV30	.	CAWSEDWVHEQYF	TGTGCCTGGAGCGAGGACTGGGTTCACGAGCAGTACTTC
TRBJ1-1	.	TRBV5-1	TRBD1	CASSLEGQGTEAFF	TGCGCCAGCAGCTTGGAGGGACAGGGGACTGAAGCTTTCTTT
TRBJ1-2	.	TRBV6-5	TRBD1	CASSPGTGLIYGYTF	TGTGCCAGCAGCCCCGGGACAGGCCTGATCTATGGCTACACCTTC
TRBJ1-5	.	TRBV6-6	.	CASSYLPGSGNQPQHF	TGTGCCAGCAGTTACCTCCCAGGGTCAGGCAATCAGCCCCAGCATTTT
TRBJ2-1	.	TRBV4-3	.	CASSLLSTSHEQFF	TGCGCCAGCAGCCTTCTATCTACGAGTCATGAGCAGTTCTTC
TRBJ1-2	.	TRBV5-4	.	CASSSGRDDTYGYTF	TGTGCCAGCAGCTCGGGACGGGACGATACTTATGGCTACACCTTC
TRBJ2-1	once	TRBV7-8	.	CASSPGPLHGGEQFF	TGTGCCAGCAGCCCGGGACCCCTCCATGGGGGTGAGCAGTTCTTC
TRBJ2-1	.	TRBV7-6	.	CASSLTLPGKYYNEQFF	TGTGCCAGCAGCTTGACCCTTCCGGGGAAATACTACAATGAGCAGTTCTTC
TRBJ1-2	.	TRBV11-2	TRBD1	CASSSAGGVNYGYTF	TGTGCCAGCAGCTCCGCAGGGGGGGTGAACTATGGCTACACCTTC
TRBJ2-4	.	TRBV5-1	.	CASSLDSQNIQYF	TGCGCCAGCAGCCTGGACAGCCAAAACATTCAGTACTTC
TRBJ1-1	.	TRBV19	.	CASSIWEGWNTEAFF	TGTGCCAGTAGTATATGGGAAGGATGGAACACTGAAGCTTTCTTT
TRBJ1-1	.	TRBV2	.	CASSRGSYLNTEAFF	TGTGCCAGCAGCCGGGGCAGTTACTTGAACACTGAAGCTTTCTTT
TRBJ1-2	.	TRBV6-1	.	CASSRTGRFNYGYTF	TGTGCCAGCAGCCGAACCGGACGGTTTAACTATGGCTACACCTTC
TRBJ1-4	.	TRBV4-1	.	CASSQDTGWGEKLFF	TGCGCCAGCAGCCAAGATACGGGGTGGGGTGAAAAACTGTTTTTT
TRBJ1-2	.	TRBV5-1	.	CASSVDPLYGYTF	TGCGCCAGCAGCGTTGACCCATTGTATGGCTACACCTTC
TRBJ1-2	.	TRBV19	TRBD1	CASSMDREYYGYTF	TGTGCCAGTAGTATGGACAGGGAGTACTATGGCTACACCTTC
TRBJ2-5	.	TRBV7-9	TRBD2	CASSLVLAGETQYF	TGTGCCAGCAGCTTAGTGCTAGCGGGAGAGACCCAGTACTTC
TRBJ2-2	.	TRBV28	TRBD1	CATSGGAGTGELFF	TGTGCCACCTCAGGGGGCGCGGGGACCGGGGAGCTGTTTTTT
TRBJ2-7	.	TRBV27	.	CASGLVGPYEQYF	TGTGCCAGCGGATTAGTCGGTCCCTACGAGCAGTACTTC
TRBJ2-5	.	TRBV5-4	.	CASSLGVGETQYF	TGTGCCAGCAGCTTGGGGGTTGGGGAGACCCAGTACTTC
TRBJ1-2	.	TRBV4-1	.	CASIGANYGYTF	TGCGCCAGCATCGGAGCTAACTATGGCTACACCTTC
TRBJ1-2	.	TRBV5-6	.	CASSGKRQTYGYTF	TGTGCCAGCAGCGGGAAAAGACAGACCTATGGCTACACCTTC
TRBJ1-5	.	TRBV10-3	.	CAISESGWGQPQHF	TGTGCCATCAGTGAGTCCGGGTGGGGACAGCCCCAGCATTTT
TRBJ2-1	.	TRBV19	TRBD1	CASSIPSGGMGEQFF	TGTGCCAGTAGCATCCCTTCAGGGGGTATGGGGGAGCAGTTCTTC
TRBJ1-2	few	TRBV7-2	.	CASTTGPQPIYGYTF	TGTGCCAGCACAACGGGACCCCAGCCGATTTATGGCTACACCTTC
TRBJ1-2	.	TRBV6-1	TRBD1	CASSEALGQGTGYTF	TGTGCCAGCAGTGAAGCGCTAGGACAGGGAACTGGCTACACCTTC
TRBJ1-1	.	TRBV27	.	CASSLSDSRMNTEAFF	TGTGCCAGCAGTTTATCGGACAGTCGGATGAACACTGAAGCTTTCTTT
TRBJ1-3	.	TRBV30	.	CAWSWGGSGNTIYF	TGTGCCTGGAGTTGGGGGGGCTCTGGAAACACCATATATTTT
TRBJ2-6	.	TRBV9	.	CASSARDNNVLTF	TGTGCCAGCAGCGCCCGGGACAACAACGTCCTGACTTTC
TRBJ2-3	.	TRBV19	.	CASSMRSAQLSTDTQYF	TGTGCCAGTAGTATGAGGTCAGCCCAACTTAGCACAGATACGCAGTATTTT
TRBJ2-2	.	TRBV19	.	CASSDPPPNTGELFF	TGTGCCAGTAGCGACCCCCCACCGAACACCGGGGAGCTGTTTTTT
TRBJ2-5	.	TRBV7-2	.	CASSLGGGSLETQYF	TGTGCCAGCAGCTTAGGAGGAGGTTCCCTCGAGACCCAGTACTTC
TRBJ2-7	few	TRBV29-1	.	CSVAGARARWEQYF	TGCAGCGTTGCTGGGGCCAGGGCCCGATGGGAGCAGTACTTC
TRBJ2-7	.	TRBV7-9	.	CASSLRGFNYEQYF	TGTGCCAGCAGCTTAAGGGGGTTCAACTACGAGCAGTACTTC
TRBJ1-2	.	TRBV7-8	.	CASSLEAGVYGYTF	TGTGCCAGCAGCTTAGAGGCGGGGGTGTATGGCTACACCTTC
TRBJ2-1	few	TRBV6-5	TRBD2	CASSTLAGEDDEQFF	TGTGCCAGCAGCACTCTAGCGGGAGAGGACGATGAGCAGTTCTTC
TRBJ1-6	few	TRBV19	TRBD1	CASSGGQSTSSLHF	TGTGCCAGTAGCGGGGGACAGTCGACCTCATCTCTCCACTTT
TRBJ2-5	.	TRBV7-9	.	CASRGWGRETQYF	TGTGCCAGCAGGGGTTGGGGCCGGGAGACCCAGTACTTC
TRBJ1-6	once	TRBV2	TRBD1	CASSENRGNSPLHF	TGTGCCAGCAGTGAAAACAGGGGGAATTCACCCCTCCACTTT
TRBJ1-2	.	TRBV18	.	CASSPSREQGYTF	TGTGCCAGCTCACCCTCACGGGAGCAAGGCTACACCTTC
TRBJ1-2	.	TRBV7-8	.	CASSLFTGWNYGYTF	TGTGCCAGCAGCTTATTTACAGGGTGGAACTATGGCTACACCTTC
TRBJ1-4	.	TRBV11-2	.	CASSLGEKLFF	TGTGCCAGCAGCTTGGGCGAAAAACTGTTTTTT
TRBJ1-2	.	TRBV4-3	.	CASSQEPQGGELPGYTF	TGCGCCAGCAGCCAGGAACCCCAGGGAGGGGAGCTCCCAGGCTACACCTTC
TRBJ1-6	.	TRBV6-1	TRBD1	CASSGTGAINSPLHF	TGTGCCAGCAGTGGGACAGGAGCCATAAATTCACCCCTCCACTTT
TRBJ2-7	.	TRBV28	.	CASSYTGSPSYEQYF	TGTGCCAGCAGTTACACAGGGAGTCCCTCCTACGAGCAGTACTTC